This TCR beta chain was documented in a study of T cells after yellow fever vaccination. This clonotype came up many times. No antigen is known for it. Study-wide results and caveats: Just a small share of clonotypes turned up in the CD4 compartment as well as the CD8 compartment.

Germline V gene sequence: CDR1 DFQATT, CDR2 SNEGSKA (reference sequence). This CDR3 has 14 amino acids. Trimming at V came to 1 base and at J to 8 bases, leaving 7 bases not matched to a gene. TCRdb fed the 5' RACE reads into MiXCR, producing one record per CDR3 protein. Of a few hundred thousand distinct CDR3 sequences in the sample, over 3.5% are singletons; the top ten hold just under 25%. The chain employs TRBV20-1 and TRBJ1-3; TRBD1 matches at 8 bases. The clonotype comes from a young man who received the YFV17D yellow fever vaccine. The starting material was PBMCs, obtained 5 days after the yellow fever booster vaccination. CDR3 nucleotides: TGCAGTGCTAGAGTGGCAGGGGGCAGGGACACCATATATTTT. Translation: CSARVAGGRDTIYF.